The rows below give T cell receptor beta chains drawn from one sample of a study of T cells of healthy individuals. TCRdb called the 5' RACE reads again in MiXCR, with one record for every CDR3 protein. This table has under 70,000 distinct CDR3 sequences, approximately 14% appearing once. The receptors were gathered from a human donor in good health. CDR3s include the opening cysteine and the closing phenylalanine or tryptophan. Each record gives: CDR3 length, clone size, D gene, J gene, V gene, CDR3 protein, CDR3 DNA. A D gene is named only where the DNA matches it firmly. Clone size is stated in some rows and not others, as once, few, many or a class when expanded.

18 few TRBD2 TRBJ2-2 TRBV6-2/TRBV6-3 CASSYPGSGIPKTGELFF TGTGCCAGCAGTTACCCCGGTAGCGGGATACCGAAGACCGGGGAGCTGTTTTTT
14 few - TRBJ2-1 TRBV4-3 CASSRRNGGIEQFF TGCGCCAGCAGCCGCAGGAACGGTGGGATTGAGCAGTTCTTC
15 - TRBD1 TRBJ1-1 TRBV11-1 CASSLGQGSRGEAFF TGTGCCAGCAGCCTAGGACAGGGCTCCCGGGGTGAAGCTTTCTTT
14 few - TRBJ2-1 TRBV10-1 CASSEASYQNEQFF TGCGCCAGCAGTGAGGCTAGTTATCAGAATGAGCAGTTCTTC
15 - - TRBJ2-1 TRBV27 CASSLMGGPANEQFF TGTGCCAGCAGTTTAATGGGGGGGCCGGCGAATGAGCAGTTCTTC
18 few - TRBJ2-3 TRBV5-1 CASSLGEVLFSSTDTQYF TGCGCCAGCAGCTTGGGCGAGGTCCTCTTTAGTAGCACAGATACGCAGTATTTT
13 - TRBD1 TRBJ1-4 TRBV5-5 CASRSDRLEKLFF TGTGCCAGCAGATCGGACAGGTTGGAAAAACTGTTTTTT
17 many TRBD2 TRBJ2-3 TRBV20-1 CSARDLASGGSTDTQYF TGCAGTGCTAGAGATTTAGCTAGCGGAGGTAGCACAGATACGCAGTATTTT
13 - - TRBJ1-4 TRBV20-1 CSASSPTNEKLFF TGCAGTGCTAGTTCTCCAACTAATGAAAAACTGTTTTTT
16 many TRBD2 TRBJ2-1 TRBV24-1 CATSDFTGGPTNEQFF TGTGCCACCAGTGATTTCACGGGGGGGCCTACCAATGAGCAGTTCTTC
19 - - TRBJ2-2 TRBV24-1 CATSDAFIARPVDTGELFF TGTGCCACCAGTGACGCCTTTATAGCAAGGCCGGTGGACACCGGGGAGCTGTTTTTT
13 few - TRBJ1-2 TRBV5-1 CASSLAFSYGYTF TGCGCCAGCAGCTTGGCCTTTAGCTATGGCTACACCTTC
15 few - TRBJ2-2 TRBV12-3/TRBV12-4 CASSSKQGSTGELFF TGTGCCAGCAGCTCCAAACAGGGTTCGACCGGGGAGCTGTTTTTT
16 - - TRBJ1-2 TRBV21-1 CASSLRSVGEGYGYTF TGTGCCAGCAGCCTGCGGTCGGTCGGGGAAGGATATGGCTACACCTTC
14 many TRBD1 TRBJ1-2 TRBV4-3 CASSQEHRGRGYTF TGCGCCAGCAGCCAAGAACACAGGGGACGGGGCTACACCTTC
13 many - TRBJ1-4 TRBV6-5 CASSYSMGSFLFF TGTGCCAGCAGTTACTCGATGGGGTCGTTTTTGTTTTTT
14 few TRBD1 TRBJ1-2 TRBV3-1 CASSRGQGARGYTF TGTGCCAGCAGCCGCGGACAGGGGGCTCGGGGCTACACCTTC
15 - TRBD2 TRBJ2-3 TRBV11-3 CASSQVGGSTDTQYF TGTGCCAGCAGCCAAGTGGGGGGGAGCACAGATACGCAGTATTTT
18 - TRBD2 TRBJ2-1 TRBV6-5 CASSYRWELAGAYNEQFF TGTGCCAGCAGTTACCGGTGGGAATTGGCGGGAGCTTACAATGAGCAGTTCTTC
17 few - TRBJ2-3 TRBV11-3 CASSLAHGGISTDTQYF TGTGCCAGCAGCTTAGCCCACGGGGGCATCAGCACAGATACGCAGTATTTT
15 many - TRBJ2-2 TRBV2 CASRELQGGAGELFF TGTGCCAGCAGGGAATTACAGGGTGGCGCCGGGGAGCTGTTTTTT
16 many - TRBJ2-7 TRBV3-2 CASSQDRPRGSYEQYF TGTGCCAGCAGCCAAGATCGACCAAGGGGGTCCTACGAGCAGTACTTC
13 few - TRBJ1-1 TRBV20-1 CSAPWPGASEAFF TGCAGTGCGCCTTGGCCGGGGGCCTCTGAAGCTTTCTTT
15 many TRBD1 TRBJ1-1 TRBV6-6 CASSYLLKTGDEAFF TGTGCCAGCAGTTACCTATTAAAAACAGGGGACGAAGCTTTCTTT
15 many - TRBJ2-7 TRBV10-3 CAISEARRGWDEQYF TGTGCCATCAGTGAGGCGAGACGTGGATGGGACGAGCAGTACTTC
12 few TRBD1 TRBJ1-1 TRBV25-1 CASSGQGTEAFF TGTGCCAGCAGTGGACAGGGCACTGAAGCTTTCTTT
12 many - TRBJ2-1 TRBV5-6 CASSLGDGEQFF TGTGCCAGCAGCTTGGGGGACGGCGAGCAGTTCTTC
16 few TRBD1 TRBJ1-6 TRBV18 CASSPGTGNTNSPLHF TGTGCCAGCTCACCGGGGACAGGGAATACGAATTCACCCCTCCACTTT
13 few TRBD1 TRBJ2-5 TRBV7-8 CASSGDRGETQYF TGTGCCAGCAGCGGAGACAGGGGAGAGACCCAGTACTTC
17 few - TRBJ2-6 TRBV5-1 CASSIGGGGSGANVLTF TGCGCCAGCAGTATCGGAGGTGGTGGGTCTGGGGCCAACGTCCTGACTTTC
15 few - TRBJ1-2 TRBV9 CASSVEKDTSLGYTF TGTGCCAGCAGCGTAGAAAAGGACACCTCCCTAGGGTACACCTTC
13 - TRBD1 TRBJ2-3 TRBV20-1 CSARGQGTDTQYF TGCAGTGCTCGAGGACAGGGCACAGATACGCAGTATTTT
12 many - TRBJ1-2 TRBV6-1 CASIIGDYGYTF TGTGCCAGCATAATAGGGGACTATGGCTACACCTTC
17 - TRBD2 TRBJ2-3 TRBV9 CASSAELLAGASDTQYF TGTGCCAGCAGCGCGGAATTACTAGCGGGGGCGTCAGATACGCAGTATTTT
17 - TRBD2 TRBJ2-7 TRBV20-1 CSARDQTSGPTAYEQYF TGCAGTGCTAGAGATCAGACTAGCGGGCCTACAGCCTACGAGCAGTACTTC
13 - - TRBJ2-5 TRBV18 CASSPKSGETQYF TGTGCCAGCTCACCAAAATCCGGCGAGACCCAGTACTTC
14 few - TRBJ1-6 TRBV11-2 CASSFGGSNSPLHF TGTGCCAGCAGCTTTGGAGGGAGTAATTCACCCCTCCACTTT
15 - - TRBJ2-1 TRBV14 CASSSLRTVYNEQFF TGTGCCAGCAGCTCGTTAAGGACAGTCTACAATGAGCAGTTCTTC
17 many - TRBJ2-7 TRBV7-9 CASSLGILADSAYEQYF TGTGCCAGCAGCTTAGGGATTCTAGCCGACTCAGCCTACGAGCAGTACTTC
13 - - TRBJ2-7 TRBV6-2/TRBV6-3 CASSPTLSYEQYF TGTGCCAGCAGCCCGACACTATCCTACGAGCAGTACTTC
13 many - TRBJ1-5 TRBV29-1 CSVVVSGNQPQHF TGCAGCGTTGTGGTATCAGGGAATCAGCCCCAGCATTTT
14 - - TRBJ2-7 TRBV20-1 CSASRAGSSYEQYF TGCAGTGCTAGTCGGGCCGGGAGCTCCTACGAGCAGTACTTC
14 few TRBD2 TRBJ2-5 TRBV20-1 CSGQDPGGSQTQYF TGCAGTGGTCAAGACCCGGGAGGTTCGCAGACCCAGTACTTC
17 many TRBD2 TRBJ2-3 TRBV10-3 CAISESSSGRGPDTQYF TGTGCCATCAGTGAGTCGTCTAGCGGGAGGGGCCCAGATACGCAGTATTTT
13 many TRBD1 TRBJ1-1 TRBV12-3/TRBV12-4 CASTYLGQGPDFF TGTGCCAGCACCTACCTAGGACAGGGCCCCGATTTCTTT
10 - - TRBJ1-2 TRBV20-1 CSAREDGYTF TGCAGTGCTAGAGAGGATGGCTACACCTTC
15 many TRBD2 TRBJ2-5 TRBV19 CASRRTSGGEETQYF TGTGCCAGTAGAAGGACTAGCGGGGGGGAAGAGACCCAGTACTTC
16 - - TRBJ2-3 TRBV6-1 CASAEKPGPMADTQYF TGTGCCAGCGCAGAAAAGCCGGGACCTATGGCAGATACGCAGTATTTT
13 few TRBD1 TRBJ2-7 TRBV29-1 CSAIDRASYEQYF TGCAGCGCCATCGACAGGGCTTCCTACGAGCAGTACTTC
14 many - TRBJ1-5 TRBV4-3 CASSQVSGYQPQHF TGCGCCAGCAGCCAAGTCTCAGGGTACCAGCCCCAGCATTTT
15 - - TRBJ2-7 TRBV9 CASSTHPDPTYEQYF TGTGCCAGCAGCACTCACCCGGACCCTACCTACGAGCAGTACTTC
17 few - TRBJ1-2 TRBV20-1 CSARSGAGAQRRNGYTF TGCAGTGCTAGATCCGGGGCAGGGGCCCAACGCCGCAATGGCTACACCTTC
15 many - TRBJ2-2 TRBV29-1 CSVDFGFTNTGELFF TGCAGCGTTGATTTCGGTTTCACGAACACCGGGGAGCTGTTTTTT